This TCR beta chain was retrieved from a study of lymphopenia after photon versus proton radiotherapy. Only in-frame clones appear in the TCRdb table, and some are missing; sequencing was by immunoSEQ multiplex PCR. The repertoire holds about 64,000 clones, around 90% seen once, with 10% to 15% in the top ten. By its share, this clone is medium-sized. The antigen remains unidentified. Study-wide results and limits: Larger post-nadir TCR diversity loss correlated inversely with survival in deceased patients. Better survival with proton therapy was suggested as possible, not demonstrated. Proton therapy kept repertoires fairly stable, unlike photons, which gained effector/memory cells. Oligoclonal CD8+ Temra expansion after nadir drove photon patients' diversity drop.

This CDR3 region has 14 residues. Germline lookup yields CDR1 SEHNR and CDR2 FQNEAQ (reference sequence). Trimming cost V 4 bases and J 5 bases, with 12 bases left between them. The chain links TRBV7-9 to TRBJ2-1; D gene uncertain. Sequencing used peripheral blood, obtained from a patient treated with proton-based radiotherapy. This sequence originates from a man older than 75 with esophageal cancer. Here the CDR3 reads CASSSPYSNNEQFF. The CDR3 nucleotides read TGTGCCAGCAGCTCCCCCTACTCGAACAATGAGCAGTTCTTC.